Listed below are T cell receptor beta chains from one sample, sequenced in a study of blood T cell repertoires in COVID-19. Sequencing used immunoSEQ multiplex PCR; TCRdb keeps in-frame clones, though not all of them. The sample includes 150,000 to 200,000 clones, around 81% of them seen just once. Sequencing was carried out using PBMCs or T cells enriched from blood (not recorded which). The receptors originated from a man between 40 and 49 years old who had recovered from COVID-19. The CDR3 runs from the conserved cysteine through the conserved F or W. The D gene is left open where the match is weak. Size is stated for part of the rows, as once, few or many counts, or as a class when the clone is expanded.

d_call j_call clone_size v_call cdr3_nt cdr3_aa
TRBD2 TRBJ2-5 - TRBV4-2 TGTGCCAGCAGCCGCCGACTAGCGGGGGGGAAAGAGACCCAGTACTTC CASSRRLAGGKETQYF
- TRBJ1-1 - TRBV30 TGTGCCTGGACCGGTTTCACTGAAGCTTTCTTT CAWTGFTEAFF
- TRBJ2-5 - TRBV5-1 TGCGCCAGCAGCCCCGTCGAGGGCGGATCATGGGAGACCCAGTACTTC CASSPVEGGSWETQYF
- TRBJ2-1 - TRBV5-4 TGTGCCAGCAGCTCGAGGAGTCCTGAGCAGTTCTTC CASSSRSPEQFF
TRBD1 TRBJ1-4 once TRBV9 TGTGCCAGCAGCGTAGTAATCAGGGGGCGCTGGGAAAAACTGTTTTTT CASSVVIRGRWEKLFF
- TRBJ2-5 - TRBV9 TGTGCCAGCAGCGTAGATGGTAGCGACAACCAAGAGACCCAGTACTTC CASSVDGSDNQETQYF
TRBD2 TRBJ2-5 once TRBV5-1 TGCGCCAGCAGCTTGTCCCTAGCGGGGCACGAGACCCAGTACTTC CASSLSLAGHETQYF
TRBD2 TRBJ2-1 once TRBV7-6 TGTGCCAGCAGCCCCCGGACTAGCGGGGGTCTCAATGAGCAGTTCTTC CASSPRTSGGLNEQFF
- TRBJ1-4 - TRBV9 TGTGCCAGCAGCCCCCGCCCGGGGAACAGTGAAAAACTGTTTTTT CASSPRPGNSEKLFF
TRBD1 TRBJ1-2 - TRBV7-9 TGTGCCAGCAGCCCGGGACAGGAGATCTATGGCTACACCTTC CASSPGQEIYGYTF
- TRBJ2-7 - TRBV27 TGTGCCAGCAGTCCCCGGTGGGGGGATTACGAGCAGTACTTC CASSPRWGDYEQYF
- TRBJ1-2 - TRBV11-2 TGTGCCAGCAGCCCGTTAGCGGGGGCAACAAACTATGGCTACACCTTC CASSPLAGATNYGYTF
- TRBJ1-6 - TRBV6-5 TGTGCCAGCCGCCCGACGACAGGTCCTGGTTCACCCCTCCACTTT CASRPTTGPGSPLHF
TRBD1 TRBJ1-1 few TRBV5-1 TGCGCCAGCAGCCCAGGGGGCAGGACTGAAGCTTTCTTT CASSPGGRTEAFF
- TRBJ2-3 - TRBV19 TGTGCCAGTACTAGGCTCGGCACCACAGATACGCAGTATTTT CASTRLGTTDTQYF
- TRBJ2-5 - TRBV11-3 TGTGCCAGCAGTCTTGGAGGGGGGGTACATGAGACCCAGTACTTC CASSLGGGVHETQYF
TRBD1 TRBJ1-1 - TRBV30 TGTGCCTGGAGTGTACTGGGGTGGACAGGGGGAGGCACTGAAGCTTTCTTT CAWSVLGWTGGGTEAFF
TRBD2 TRBJ2-3 - TRBV19 TGTGCCAGTAGTATACTAGCGGGGCTTACAGATACGCAGTATTTT CASSILAGLTDTQYF
- TRBJ1-2 once TRBV19 TGTGCCAGTAAGGTGCGGGGAGGAGAAGGTGGCTACACCTTC CASKVRGGEGGYTF
TRBD1 TRBJ1-1 - TRBV9 TGTGCCAGCAGCGTAGAAGGACAGGGAAGCACTGAAGCTTTCTTT CASSVEGQGSTEAFF
TRBD2 TRBJ2-2 - TRBV30 TGTGCCTGGGATCAGGGACTAGGGGACACCGGGGAGCTGTTTTTT CAWDQGLGDTGELFF
TRBD2 TRBJ2-5 - TRBV7-3 TGTGCCAGCAGCTTACAAGCGGGGGGCCTCGGGGAGACCCAGTACTTC CASSLQAGGLGETQYF
- TRBJ1-2 - TRBV29-1 TGCAGCGTTGAAGACCCGACAGCTTATGGCTACACCTTC CSVEDPTAYGYTF
TRBD2 TRBJ2-2 - TRBV4-1 TGCGCCAGCAGCCGCGATGGCGGACTAGTTGGCGGGGAGCTGTTTTTT CASSRDGGLVGGELFF
TRBD2 TRBJ2-2 - TRBV27 TGTGCCAGCAGTTTGACTAGCGGGGGGCCCGGGGAGCTGTTTTTT CASSLTSGGPGELFF